What follows is one T cell receptor beta chain and its context. This clonotype was found a few times. Its antigen is unknown. It has no much larger one-base neighbor in the sample; base qualities were not kept. The sample is drawn from a study of T-cell reconstitution after alpha-beta-depleted transplantation in children (dated by TCRdb to about 2016). Notes on the research overall: The study quantitatively tracked T-cell immune reconstitution after TCRalphabeta/CD19-depleted allogeneic hematopoietic cell transplantation in children using TCR repertoire profiling.

General conclusions and limits of the study: In some patients, the high TCRbeta diversity seen at day 60 was put down to recipient T cells and intrathymic progenitors that had survived conditioning. Over subsequent months, a decline in hyperexpanded clone frequencies was noted, and after one year, T-cell counts and TCRbeta diversity were mostly ascribed to newly produced T cells. The apparently early alphabetaT-cell count recovery about two months after transplant was reportedly dependent on only several hundred rapidly expanded clones derived from non-depleted graft cells.

Receptor libraries were prepared by PCR. Data came from an Illumina HiSeq 2500. TCR library preparation used molecular barcoding, with unique molecular identifiers applied to normalize quantification of the TCRbeta repertoire. The public reads were reanalyzed by TCRdb: fastp trimming at Q25, MiXCR alignment, in-frame beta chains only. Merged by CDR3 protein, the rows form single entries marked with the most common genes and DNA. The sample yields 200,000 to 250,000 distinct CDR3 sequences; around 25% were counted once. The leading ten clones occupy 2.6% of the sample. The intended sense of this specimen's treatment or condition label: allogeneic hematopoietic cell transplantation with graft depleted of TCRalphabeta T cells and CD19 B cells. Transplant recipients were children who received TCRalphabeta/CD19-depleted allogeneic hematopoietic cell grafts. CDR1 and CDR2 (SNHLY, FYNNEI) derive from the germline V gene. The CDR3 measures 12 amino acids from cysteine to phenylalanine. The only DNA kept is the CDR3, 36 bases in frame from the first base. Trimming costs V 3 bases and J 3 bases, and their ends lie 4 bases apart.

The origin of this receptor is a girl aged 2 to 10 with Fanconi anemia, due to receive a stem cell transplant. Recombination linked TRBV2 to TRBJ2-3, with the D gene uncertain. The starting material was PBMCs, obtained before TCRalphabeta/CD19-depleted stem cell transplant. In nucleotide form, the sequence is TGTGCCAGCAGTGACCAGACAGATACGCAGTATTTT. The translation is CASSDQTDTQYF.